The clone carrying this T cell receptor (beta chain) was seen many times. The antigen remains undetermined. The data are from a study of T cell repertoires in cytomegalovirus infection. Overall study context: Indications of both CMV infection and matching HLA type were provided by public TCR beta signatures.

V was clipped by 6 bases and J by 6 bases; unmatched bases: 7. The length of the CDR3 is 14 residues. Germline-derived CDR1 and CDR2 are MNHNS and SASEGT. Each CDR3 protein gets one entry after TCRdb re-called the reads with MiXCR. Of about 770,000 distinct CDR3 sequences in the sample, 25% to 35% were seen once. The receptor was isolated from a human donor in good health (CMV status not recorded). Some clones in this sample may be carry-over from other donors' samples. The chain is built from TRBV6-1 and TRBJ2-1; 8 bases line up with TRBD1. The starting material was cultured CD8+ T cells from PBMCs, obtained from culture after CMV antigen stimulation. For the CDR3, the DNA is TGTGCCAGCAGCCCGACAGGGGCGGGCAATGAGCAGTTCTTC. Encoded protein: CASSPTGAGNEQFF.